This T cell receptor beta chain was sequenced in a study of graft-versus-host responses after intestinal transplantation. Turning to the study itself: Each patient got anti-thymocyte globulin induction, then tacrolimus and steroids for three to four years. The study's findings and limits: GvH clones appeared in recipient marrow, some first in ileum or blood. Graft-versus-host to host-versus-graft clonal ratios in allografts were high in patients with graft-donor T cell macrochimerism. Early post-transplant HvG declines showed an association with peak circulating GvH clone levels.

Comment on this clone: The antigen is undetermined.

CDR1 is SGDLS, CDR2 YYNGEE, per germline. The V gene end was trimmed by 3 bases and the J gene end by 6 bases; junction bases not matched to a gene: 14. CDR3 size: 17 residues. Assay: immunoSEQ multiplex PCR; the TCRdb copy retains only in-frame clones and omits some. The sample comprises just under 30,000 clones, around four fifths of which are singletons, and 3% rests with the top ten. Once graft tissue had been processed, intraepithelial and lamina propria lymphocytes were released. The clonotype originates from a human patient who received an intestinal transplant, so some T cells may come from the graft donor. The sequences come from ileum tissue, collected 98 days after intestinal transplantation. The chain joins TRBV9 to TRBJ2-3, with 9 bases aligning to TRBD2. In DNA, the CDR3 is TGTGCCAGCAGCGCCCCACTAGCGGGTGGGAGGGAGGATACGCAGTATTTT. Translation gives CASSAPLAGGREDTQYF.